This is a list of T cell receptor beta chains from one sample in a study of shared clonotypes between healthy human individuals. Libraries were prepared by immunoSEQ multiplex PCR; TCRdb keeps only in-frame clonotypes and omits some of them. The repertoire consists of a few million clones, with about nine tenths occurring once and the leading ten covering approximately 0.4%. Sequencing used naive CD4+ T cells from PBMCs. The receptors originated from a man younger than 35 in good health. Some clones in this sample may be carry-over from other donors' samples. CDR3s include the opening cysteine and the closing phenylalanine or tryptophan. D genes are given only for firm matches. Part of the rows lack a size; the others show once, few, many or a class for expanded clones.

D gene	clone size	J gene	V gene	CDR3 protein	CDR3 DNA
TRBD2	.	TRBJ2-2	TRBV7-9	CASSSRTSGGELFF	TGTGCCAGCAGCTCCCGGACTAGCGGCGGGGAGCTGTTTTTT
TRBD2	once	TRBJ2-1	TRBV5-1	CASRELAGPPYNEQFF	TGCGCCAGCAGGGAACTAGCGGGACCACCCTACAATGAGCAGTTCTTC
.	once	TRBJ2-5	TRBV7-3	CASSLGGPRETQYF	TGTGCCAGCAGCTTAGGGGGCCCCCGGGAGACCCAGTACTTC
.	.	TRBJ1-1	TRBV30	CAWTNKAFLKASF	TGTGCCTGGACCAATAAAGCTTTTCTTAAGGCCTCTTTT
.	once	TRBJ2-1	TRBV5-1	CASSSLGSGYNEQFF	TGCGCCAGCAGCTCCCTCGGGAGCGGCTACAATGAGCAGTTCTTC
.	.	TRBJ2-2	TRBV15	CATSGRRWGVSGTGELFF	TGTGCCACCAGCGGCCGCCGCTGGGGGGTTTCGGGCACCGGGGAGCTGTTTTTT
TRBD1	.	TRBJ2-7	TRBV2	CASKKGQEIYEQYF	TGTGCCAGCAAAAAAGGACAGGAAATCTACGAGCAGTACTTC
.	few	TRBJ1-4	TRBV7-9	CASSPRLTNEKLFF	TGTGCCAGCAGCCCTCGATTGACTAATGAAAAACTGTTTTTT
.	.	TRBJ1-5	TRBV19	CASTPGRRGNQPQHF	TGTGCCAGTACCCCGGGGCGGAGGGGCAATCAGCCCCAGCATTTT
.	.	TRBJ2-6	TRBV6-5	CASRLRGANVLTF	TGTGCCAGCAGACTGCGAGGGGCCAACGTCCTGACTTTC
.	.	TRBJ2-4	TRBV28	CASSRVGAKNIQYF	TGTGCCAGCAGCCGGGTGGGGGCCAAAAACATTCAGTACTTC
TRBD1	.	TRBJ1-2	TRBV29-1	CSVGETGLYGYTF	TGCAGCGTGGGCGAGACAGGGCTCTATGGCTACACCTTC
.	.	TRBJ2-5	TRBV30	CAWAPPGTRETQYF	TGTGCCTGGGCTCCCCCGGGGACCCGGGAGACCCAGTACTTC
TRBD1	.	TRBJ1-1	TRBV5-4	CASSRMGTVSEAFF	TGTGCCAGCAGCAGAATGGGGACAGTAAGTGAAGCTTTCTTT
.	.	TRBJ1-5	TRBV19	CASSMEGGNQPQHF	TGTGCCAGTAGTATGGAGGGAGGCAATCAGCCCCAGCATTTT
TRBD1	.	TRBJ2-2	TRBV6-6	CASSYVRGKTGELFF	TGTGCCAGCAGTTACGTCAGGGGGAAAACCGGGGAGCTGTTTTTT
.	.	TRBJ2-1	TRBV25-1	CASSVDLPREQFF	TGTGCCAGCAGCGTTGACCTCCCTAGGGAGCAGTTCTTC
.	once	TRBJ1-2	TRBV29-1	CSVRQIDYGYTF	TGCAGCGTTCGGCAGATTGACTATGGCTACACCTTC
.	.	TRBJ1-5	TRBV7-2	CASSRPDSIQHF	TGTGCCAGCAGCCGACCCGACAGCATCCAGCATTTT
.	once	TRBJ2-2	TRBV6-1	CASSPLAGRTGELFF	TGTGCCAGCAGCCCCCTGGCGGGCCGGACCGGGGAGCTGTTTTTT
TRBD1	.	TRBJ2-7	TRBV4-1	CASSRVTGTGWPEQYF	TGCGCCAGCAGCCGAGTAACCGGGACAGGGTGGCCCGAGCAGTACTTC
.	once	TRBJ1-1	TRBV7-2	CASSQSRAALKEAFF	TGTGCCAGCAGTCAGTCCAGGGCGGCATTGAAAGAAGCTTTCTTT
TRBD2	.	TRBJ2-7	TRBV7-2	CASRTLSGSSYEQYF	TGTGCCAGCAGAACCCTTAGCGGGAGCTCCTACGAGCAGTACTTC
.	.	TRBJ2-5	TRBV28	CASSLWFGKMYQETQYF	TGTGCCAGCAGTTTATGGTTTGGGAAGATGTACCAAGAGACCCAGTACTTC
TRBD1	.	TRBJ1-4	TRBV5-1	CASSLTGVTNEKLFF	TGCGCCAGCAGCCTTACAGGGGTAACTAATGAAAAACTGTTTTTT
.	.	TRBJ1-1	TRBV7-8	CASSLRTGAQAFF	TGTGCCAGCAGCTTAAGGACCGGGGCCCAAGCTTTCTTT
.	.	TRBJ1-5	TRBV5-1	CASSPQGTNQPQHF	TGCGCCAGCAGCCCACAGGGTACCAATCAGCCCCAGCATTTT
.	.	TRBJ2-7	TRBV19	CASSIQAVSYEQYF	TGTGCCAGTAGTATTCAGGCGGTTTCCTACGAGCAGTACTTC
.	.	TRBJ1-2	TRBV6-6	CASRPPGHLNGYTF	TGTGCCAGCAGACCCCCGGGACACCTAAATGGCTACACCTTC
TRBD1	.	TRBJ2-5	TRBV7-9	CASSTGRDRASSTQYF	TGTGCCAGCAGCACGGGCCGGGACAGAGCTTCATCAACCCAGTACTTC
.	few	TRBJ1-1	TRBV29-1	CSASGGDTEAFF	TGCAGCGCCTCGGGGGGGGACACTGAAGCTTTCTTT
.	.	TRBJ1-2	TRBV5-1	CASSLVAGQGGYTF	TGCGCCAGCAGCTTGGTGGCGGGGCAAGGTGGCTACACCTTC
TRBD2	.	TRBJ2-7	TRBV28	CASKYSGRASEQYF	TGTGCCAGCAAGTATAGCGGGAGGGCCTCCGAGCAGTACTTC